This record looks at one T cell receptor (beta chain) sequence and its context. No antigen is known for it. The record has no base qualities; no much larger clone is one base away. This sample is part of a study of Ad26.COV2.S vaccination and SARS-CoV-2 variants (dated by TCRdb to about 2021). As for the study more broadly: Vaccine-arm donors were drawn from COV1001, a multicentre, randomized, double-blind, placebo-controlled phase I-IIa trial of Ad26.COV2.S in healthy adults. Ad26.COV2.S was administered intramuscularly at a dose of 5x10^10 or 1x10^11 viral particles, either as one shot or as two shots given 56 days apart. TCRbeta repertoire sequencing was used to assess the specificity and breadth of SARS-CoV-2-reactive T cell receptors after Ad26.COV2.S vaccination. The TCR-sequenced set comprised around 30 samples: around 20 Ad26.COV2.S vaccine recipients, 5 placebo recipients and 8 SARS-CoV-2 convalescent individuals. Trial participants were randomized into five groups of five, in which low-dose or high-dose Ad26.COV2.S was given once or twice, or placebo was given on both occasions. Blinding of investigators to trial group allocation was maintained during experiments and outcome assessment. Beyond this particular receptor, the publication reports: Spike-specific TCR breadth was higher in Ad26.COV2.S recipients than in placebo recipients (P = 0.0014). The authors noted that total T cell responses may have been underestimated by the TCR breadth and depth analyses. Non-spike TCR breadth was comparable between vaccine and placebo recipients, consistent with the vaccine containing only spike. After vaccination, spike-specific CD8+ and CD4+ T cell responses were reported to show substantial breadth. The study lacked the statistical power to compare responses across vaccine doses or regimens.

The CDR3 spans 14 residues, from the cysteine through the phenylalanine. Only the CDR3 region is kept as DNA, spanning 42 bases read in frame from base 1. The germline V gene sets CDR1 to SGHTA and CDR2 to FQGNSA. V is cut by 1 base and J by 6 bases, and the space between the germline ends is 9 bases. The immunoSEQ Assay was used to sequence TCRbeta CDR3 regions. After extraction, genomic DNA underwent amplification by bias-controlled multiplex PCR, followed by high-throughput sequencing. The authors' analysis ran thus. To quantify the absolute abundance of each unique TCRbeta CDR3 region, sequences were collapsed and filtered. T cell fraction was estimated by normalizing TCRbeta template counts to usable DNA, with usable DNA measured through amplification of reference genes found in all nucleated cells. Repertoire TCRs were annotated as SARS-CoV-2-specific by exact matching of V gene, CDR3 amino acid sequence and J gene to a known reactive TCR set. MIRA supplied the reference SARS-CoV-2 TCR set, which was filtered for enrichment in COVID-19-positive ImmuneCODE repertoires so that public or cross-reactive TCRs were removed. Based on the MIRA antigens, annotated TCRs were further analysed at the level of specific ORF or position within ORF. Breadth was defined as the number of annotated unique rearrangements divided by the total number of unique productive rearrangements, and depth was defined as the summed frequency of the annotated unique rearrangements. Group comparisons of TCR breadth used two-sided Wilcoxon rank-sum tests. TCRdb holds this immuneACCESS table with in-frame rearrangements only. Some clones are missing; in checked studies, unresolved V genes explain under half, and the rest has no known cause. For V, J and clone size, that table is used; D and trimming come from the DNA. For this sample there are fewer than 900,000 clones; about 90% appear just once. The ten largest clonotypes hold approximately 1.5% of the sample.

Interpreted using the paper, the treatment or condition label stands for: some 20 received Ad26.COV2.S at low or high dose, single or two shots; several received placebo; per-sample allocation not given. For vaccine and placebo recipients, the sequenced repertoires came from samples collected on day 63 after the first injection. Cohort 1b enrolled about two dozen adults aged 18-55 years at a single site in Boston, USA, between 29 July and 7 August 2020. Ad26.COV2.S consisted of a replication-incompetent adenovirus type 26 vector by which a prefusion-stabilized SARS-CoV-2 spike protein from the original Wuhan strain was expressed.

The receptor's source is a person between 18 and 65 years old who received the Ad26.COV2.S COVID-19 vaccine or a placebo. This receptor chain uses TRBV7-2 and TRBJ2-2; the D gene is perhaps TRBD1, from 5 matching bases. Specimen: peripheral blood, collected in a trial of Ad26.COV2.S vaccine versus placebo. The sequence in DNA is TGTGCCAGCAGCTTAGGGGGCCGGGCCGGGGAGCTGTTTTTT. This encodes CASSLGGRAGELFF. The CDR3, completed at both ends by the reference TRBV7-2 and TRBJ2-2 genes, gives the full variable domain GAGVSQSPSNKVTEKGKDVELRCDPISGHTALYWYRQSLGQGLEFLIYFQGNSAPDKSGLPSDRFSAERTGGSVSTLTIQRTQQEDSAVYLCASSLGGRAGELFFGEGSRLTVL.